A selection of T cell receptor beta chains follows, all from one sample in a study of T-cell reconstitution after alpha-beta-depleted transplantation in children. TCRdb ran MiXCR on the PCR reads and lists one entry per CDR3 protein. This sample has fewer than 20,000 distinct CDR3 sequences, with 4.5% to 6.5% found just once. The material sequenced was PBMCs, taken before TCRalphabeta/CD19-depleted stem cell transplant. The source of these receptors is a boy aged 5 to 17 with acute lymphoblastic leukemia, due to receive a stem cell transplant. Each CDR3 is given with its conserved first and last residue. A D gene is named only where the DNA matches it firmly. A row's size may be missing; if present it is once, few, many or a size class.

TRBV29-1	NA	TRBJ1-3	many	TGCAGCGTCCAGCGGGGCTCTGGAAACACCATATATTTT	CSVQRGSGNTIYF
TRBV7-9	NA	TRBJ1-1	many	TGTGCCAGCAGCTCAGAGATACTCCGGGACGCTTTCTTT	CASSSEILRDAFF
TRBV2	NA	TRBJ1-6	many	TGTGCCAGCAGTGAGGGCCCCAATAGGTCACCCCTCCACTTT	CASSEGPNRSPLHF
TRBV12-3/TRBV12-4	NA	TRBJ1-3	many	TGTGCCAGCAGTTTGGCCACGGGGCCTGGAAACACCATATATTTT	CASSLATGPGNTIYF
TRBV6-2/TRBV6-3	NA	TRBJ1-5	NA	TGTGCCAGCAGTAGACAGGTTTGGAGCAATCAGCCCCAGCATTTT	CASSRQVWSNQPQHF
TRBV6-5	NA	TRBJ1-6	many	TGTGCCAGCTTCCCGTACAGGGCCCTTAATTCACCCCTCCACTTT	CASFPYRALNSPLHF
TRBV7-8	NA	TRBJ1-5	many	TGTGCCAGCAGCCCCCGGGGTGGGGATAGCAATCAGCCCCAGCATTTT	CASSPRGGDSNQPQHF
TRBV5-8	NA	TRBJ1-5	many	TGTGCCAGCAGCTTGGGGACTGCAGGGAACAATCAGCCCCAGCATTTT	CASSLGTAGNNQPQHF
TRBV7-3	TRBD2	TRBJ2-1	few	TGTGCCACCAGGGCGGGACTAGCGGGAGGAATCTACAATGAGCAGTTCTTC	CATRAGLAGGIYNEQFF
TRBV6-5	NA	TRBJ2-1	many	TGTGCCAGCAGTCCCCCTAGTAGGAGGGCGTACAATGAGCAGTTCTTC	CASSPPSRRAYNEQFF
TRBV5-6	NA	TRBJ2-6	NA	TGTGCCAGCAGCCCCGGGCGCCTCGGGGCCAACGTCCTGACTTTC	CASSPGRLGANVLTF
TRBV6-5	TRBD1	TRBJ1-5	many	TGTGCCAGCAGTACCTCCGGGACAGGGGGGCAGCCCCAGCATTTT	CASSTSGTGGQPQHF
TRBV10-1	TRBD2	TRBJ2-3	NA	TGCGCCAGCAGTGAGCGGGTAGGGCTAGCGGGGGATACGCAGTATTTT	CASSERVGLAGDTQYF
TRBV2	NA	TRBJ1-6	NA	TGTACCTTCAGTTTAGGGATACCCAATAATTCACCCCTCCACTTT	CTFSLGIPNNSPLHF
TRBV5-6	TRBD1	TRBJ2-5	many	TGTGCCAGCAGCTTCAGGACAGGGTGGGAAGAGACCCAGTACTTC	CASSFRTGWEETQYF
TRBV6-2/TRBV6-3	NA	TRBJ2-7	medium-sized	TGTGCCAGCAGTTACCCGCTCGGTGATAGCGGTCTTACCTACGAGCAGTACTTC	CASSYPLGDSGLTYEQYF
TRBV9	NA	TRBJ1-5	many	TGTGCCAGCAGCCGGACAGATACTAGCAATCAGCCCCAGCATTTT	CASSRTDTSNQPQHF
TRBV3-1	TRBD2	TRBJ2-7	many	TGTGCCAGCAGCCAAGATCGGGTAGCGGGGAGCTCCTACGAGCAGTACTTC	CASSQDRVAGSSYEQYF
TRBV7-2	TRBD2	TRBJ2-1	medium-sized	TGTGCCAGCAGCTTAACAACTAGCGGTTGGAATGAGCAGTTCTTC	CASSLTTSGWNEQFF
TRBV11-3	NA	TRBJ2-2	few	TGTGCCAGCACCCGAAGGCAGCAGAACACCGGGGAGCTGTTTTTT	CASTRRQQNTGELFF
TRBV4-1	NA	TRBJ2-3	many	TGCGCCAGCAGTACGGGGATTTCTAGCACAGATACGCAGTATTTT	CASSTGISSTDTQYF
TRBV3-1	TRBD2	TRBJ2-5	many	TGTGCCAGCAGCCTCAGCGGGGTCAGGGAGACCCAGTACTTC	CASSLSGVRETQYF